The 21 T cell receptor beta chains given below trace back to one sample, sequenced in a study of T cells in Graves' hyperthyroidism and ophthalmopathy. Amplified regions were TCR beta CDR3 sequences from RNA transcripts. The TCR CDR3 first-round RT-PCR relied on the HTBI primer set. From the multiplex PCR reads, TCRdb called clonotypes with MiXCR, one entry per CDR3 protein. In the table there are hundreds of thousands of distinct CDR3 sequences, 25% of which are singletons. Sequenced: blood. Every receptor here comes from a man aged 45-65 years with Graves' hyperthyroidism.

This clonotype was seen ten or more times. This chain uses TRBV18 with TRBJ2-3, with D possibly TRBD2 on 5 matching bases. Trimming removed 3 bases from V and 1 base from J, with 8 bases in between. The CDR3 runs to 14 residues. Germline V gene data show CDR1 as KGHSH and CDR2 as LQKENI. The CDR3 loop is CASSPSRGTDTQYF. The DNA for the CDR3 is TGTGCCAGCTCACCGTCGCGGGGCACAGATACGCAGTATTTT. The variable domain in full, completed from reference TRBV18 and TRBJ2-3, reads NAGVMQNPRHLVRRRGQEARLRCSPMKGHSHVYWYRQLPEEGLKFMVYLQKENIIDESGMPKERFSAEFPKEGPSILRIQQVVRGDSAAYFCASSPSRGTDTQYFGPGTRLTVL.

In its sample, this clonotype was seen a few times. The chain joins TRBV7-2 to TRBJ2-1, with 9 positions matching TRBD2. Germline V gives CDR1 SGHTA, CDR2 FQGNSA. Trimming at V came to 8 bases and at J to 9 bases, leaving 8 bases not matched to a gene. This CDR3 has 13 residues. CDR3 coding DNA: TGTGCCAGCGTAGCTAGCGGGATCATTGAGCAGTTCTTC. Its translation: CASVASGIIEQFF.

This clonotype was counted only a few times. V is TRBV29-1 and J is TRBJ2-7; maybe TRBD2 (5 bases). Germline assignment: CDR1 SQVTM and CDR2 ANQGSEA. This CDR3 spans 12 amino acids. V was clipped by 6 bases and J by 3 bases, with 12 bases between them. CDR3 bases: TGCAGCGTGGACGGCCGGGGCTACGAGCAGTACTTC. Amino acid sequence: CSVDGRGYEQYF.

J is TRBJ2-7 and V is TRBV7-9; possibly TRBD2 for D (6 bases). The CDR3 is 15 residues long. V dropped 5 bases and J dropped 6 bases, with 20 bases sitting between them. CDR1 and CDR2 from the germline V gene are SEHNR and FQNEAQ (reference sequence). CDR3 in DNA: TGTGCCAGCAGCGATTCGGGGACTCGGAGCCGCGAGCAGTACTTC. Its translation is CASSDSGTRSREQYF.

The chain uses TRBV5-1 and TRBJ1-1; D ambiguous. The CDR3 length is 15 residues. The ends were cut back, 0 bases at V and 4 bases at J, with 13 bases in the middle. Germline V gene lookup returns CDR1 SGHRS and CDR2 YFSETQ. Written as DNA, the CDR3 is TGCGCCAGCAGCTTGGGCCCCGGGTTTGCCACTGAAGCTTTCTTT. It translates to CASSLGPGFATEAFF.

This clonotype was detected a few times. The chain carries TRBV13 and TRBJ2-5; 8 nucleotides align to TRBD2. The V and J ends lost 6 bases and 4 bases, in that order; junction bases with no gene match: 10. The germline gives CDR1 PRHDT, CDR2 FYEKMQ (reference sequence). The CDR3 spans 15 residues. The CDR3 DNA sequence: TGTGCCAGCAGTCTACCCGGGGCGGGGGGAGAGACCCAGTACTTC. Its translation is CASSLPGAGGETQYF.

The CDR3 loop is CSARDQNRTSGKYNEQFF. The DNA for the CDR3 is TGCAGTGCTAGAGATCAGAACAGGACTAGCGGGAAATACAATGAGCAGTTCTTC. The chain carries TRBV20-1 and TRBJ2-1, with 12 bases identical to TRBD2. Germline assignment: CDR1 DFQATT and CDR2 SNEGSKA (reference sequence). The trim removed 0 bases at V and 4 bases at J, leaving 10 bases unmatched. This CDR3 is built from 18 residues.

The CDR3 bases are TGCGCCAGCAGCTTGGGGGCTGGGGTCAGACGACAAGAGACCCAGTACTTC. It codes for CASSLGAGVRRQETQYF. The rearrangement uses TRBV5-1 and TRBJ2-5, with D hard to call. The CDR3 is made up of 17 amino acids. Per the germline V gene, CDR1 is SGHRS and CDR2 is YFSETQ. V dropped 0 bases and J dropped 2 bases, with 17 bases sitting between them.

The CDR3: CASSLAGRETQYF. CDR3 nucleotides: TGTGCCAGCAGCTTAGCTGGCCGAGAGACCCAGTACTTC. This chain uses TRBV7-2 with TRBJ2-5; D gene uncertain. The CDR3 is made up of 13 amino acids. V was trimmed by 0 bases and J by 4 bases, leaving 6 bases between them. Germline V gene data show CDR1 as SGHTA and CDR2 as FQGNSA.

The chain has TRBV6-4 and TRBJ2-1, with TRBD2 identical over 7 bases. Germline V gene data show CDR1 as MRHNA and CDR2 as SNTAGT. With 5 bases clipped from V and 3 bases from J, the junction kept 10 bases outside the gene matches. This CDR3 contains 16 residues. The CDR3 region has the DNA TGTGCCAGCAGTCATCAAATTGGGACTAACTACAATGAGCAGTTCTTC. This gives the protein CASSHQIGTNYNEQFF.

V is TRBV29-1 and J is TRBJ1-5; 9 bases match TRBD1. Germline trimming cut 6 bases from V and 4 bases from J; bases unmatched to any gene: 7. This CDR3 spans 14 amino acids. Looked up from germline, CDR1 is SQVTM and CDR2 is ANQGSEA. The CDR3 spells CSVQHGQGNQPQHF. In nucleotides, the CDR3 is TGCAGCGTCCAACACGGACAGGGGAATCAGCCCCAGCATTTT.

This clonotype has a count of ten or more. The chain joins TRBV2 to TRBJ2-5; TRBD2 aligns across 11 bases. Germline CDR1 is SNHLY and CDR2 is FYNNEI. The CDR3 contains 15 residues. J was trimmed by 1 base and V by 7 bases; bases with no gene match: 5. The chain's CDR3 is CASKETSGAQETQYF. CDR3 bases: TGTGCCAGCAAGGAGACTAGCGGGGCCCAAGAGACCCAGTACTTC.

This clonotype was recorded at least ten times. In DNA form, the CDR3 reads TGTGCCAGCAGCGACGGACTATTCTCCTACAATGAGCAGTTCTTC. Its protein product is CASSDGLFSYNEQFF. V gene TRBV11-2 combines with J gene TRBJ2-1, with D maybe TRBD2 (6 bases). V shed 5 bases and J shed 0 bases, with 11 bases lying between them. This CDR3 has 15 amino acids. Germline-derived CDR1 and CDR2 are SGHAT and FQNNGV. Filled out from reference TRBV11-2 and TRBJ2-1, the complete variable domain reads EAGVAQSPRYKIIEKRQSVAFWCNPISGHATLYWYQQILGQGPKLLIQFQNNGVVDDSQLPKDRFSAERLKGVDSTLKIQPAKLEDSAVYLCASSDGLFSYNEQFFGPGTRLTVL.

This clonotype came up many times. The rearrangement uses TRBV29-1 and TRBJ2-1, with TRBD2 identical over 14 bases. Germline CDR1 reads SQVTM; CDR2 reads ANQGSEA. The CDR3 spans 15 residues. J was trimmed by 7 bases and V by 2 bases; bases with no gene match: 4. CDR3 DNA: TGCAGCGTTGAAAAGACTAGCGGGAGGGGAAATGAGCAGTTCTTC. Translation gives CSVEKTSGRGNEQFF.

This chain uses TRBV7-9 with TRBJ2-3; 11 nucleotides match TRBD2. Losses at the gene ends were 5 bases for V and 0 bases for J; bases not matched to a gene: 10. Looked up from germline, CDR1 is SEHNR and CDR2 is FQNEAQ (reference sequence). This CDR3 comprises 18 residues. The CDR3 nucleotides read TGTGCCAGCAGCCCCCGACTAGCGGGAAGCCCTAGCACAGATACGCAGTATTTT. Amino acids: CASSPRLAGSPSTDTQYF.

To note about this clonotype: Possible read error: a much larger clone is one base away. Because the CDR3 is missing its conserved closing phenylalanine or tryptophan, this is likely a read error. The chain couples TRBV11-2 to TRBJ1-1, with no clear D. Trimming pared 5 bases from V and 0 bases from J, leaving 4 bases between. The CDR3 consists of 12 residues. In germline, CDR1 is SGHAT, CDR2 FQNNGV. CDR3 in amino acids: CASSRLNTEAFS. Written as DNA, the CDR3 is TGTGCCAGCAGCCGATTGAACACTGAAGCTTTCTCT.

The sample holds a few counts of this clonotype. In DNA, the CDR3 is TGTGCCAGCAGCTCCGTGGGGGACACAGATACGCAGTATTTT. Protein product: CASSSVGDTDTQYF. This chain uses TRBV7-9 with TRBJ2-3; TRBD1 or TRBD2 may be the D gene (5 bases each). Trimming removed 4 bases at V and 2 bases at J, with 10 bases between. Germline V CDR1 and CDR2: SEHNR, FQNEAQ (reference sequence). There are 14 residues in the CDR3. Full variable domain (outside the CDR3, taken from reference TRBV7-9 and TRBJ2-3): DTGVSQNPRHKITKRGQNVTFRCDPISEHNRLYWYRQTLGQGPEFLTYFQNEAQLEKSRLLSDRFSAERPKGSFSTLEIQRTEQGDSAMYLCASSSVGDTDTQYFGPGTRLTVL.

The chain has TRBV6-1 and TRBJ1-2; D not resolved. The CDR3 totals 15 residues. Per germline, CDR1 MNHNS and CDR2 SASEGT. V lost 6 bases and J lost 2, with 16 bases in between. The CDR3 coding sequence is TGTGCCAGCAGCCAGACCGAGCGACTGAACTATGGCTACACCTTC. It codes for CASSQTERLNYGYTF.

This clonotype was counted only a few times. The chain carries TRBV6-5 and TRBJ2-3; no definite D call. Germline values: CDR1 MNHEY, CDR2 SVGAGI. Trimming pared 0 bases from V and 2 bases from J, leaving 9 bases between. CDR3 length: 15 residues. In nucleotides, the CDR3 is TGTGCCAGCAGTTACTCGATTGCGATCACAGATACGCAGTATTTT. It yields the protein CASSYSIAITDTQYF.

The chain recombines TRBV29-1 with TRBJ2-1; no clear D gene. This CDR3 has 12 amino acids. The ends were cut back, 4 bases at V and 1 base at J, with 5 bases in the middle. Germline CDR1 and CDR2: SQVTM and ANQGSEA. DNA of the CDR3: TGCAGCGTTGTGGTTTCCTACAATGAGCAGTTCTTC. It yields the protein CSVVVSYNEQFF.

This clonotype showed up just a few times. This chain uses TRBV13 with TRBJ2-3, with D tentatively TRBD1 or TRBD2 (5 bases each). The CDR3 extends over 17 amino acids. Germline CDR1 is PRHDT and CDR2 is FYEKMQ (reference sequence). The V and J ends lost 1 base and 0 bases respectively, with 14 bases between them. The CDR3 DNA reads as TGTGCCAGCAGCTTAGCGGCAGGGACGATGAGCACAGATACGCAGTATTTT. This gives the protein CASSLAAGTMSTDTQYF.